The 28 T cell receptor beta chains below all came from one sample that was sequenced in a study of beta chain features in type 1 diabetes. Study-level points and caveats: When Type 1 diabetes patients were examined, their TCRB CDR3s proved moderately but significantly shorter in all four CD4+ subsets.

Antigen specificity for these receptors is unknown. As every portion of the isolated RNA was reverse transcribed, the sequencing read expressed TCRB transcripts. This table comes from immunoSEQ multiplex PCR, and its TCRdb copy is limited to in-frame clones, with some not included. Of 230,000 or so clones listed, 16% are singletons. The sample consisted of naive CD4+ T cells from blood. These receptors were collected from a man aged 25-45 years with type 1 diabetes.

For the CDR3, the DNA is TGTGCCAGCAGCTTAGGGCTAGCGGGAGCCAGGAATGAGCAGTTCTTC. Encoded protein: CASSLGLAGARNEQFF. The V and J genes are TRBV11-3 and TRBJ2-1; TRBD2 agrees at 10 bases. Germline V gene data show CDR1 as SGHNT and CDR2 as YENEEA. With V trimmed by 1 base and J by 7 bases, 7 bases remained unmatched. The CDR3 totals 16 residues.

The J gene is TRBJ2-2, the V gene TRBV28; D ambiguous. Trimming left V 3 bases short and J 1 base short, with 3 bases between. The CDR3 length is 13 residues. The germline CDR1 and CDR2 sequences are MDHEN and SYDVKM. This CDR3 reads CASSFMNTGELFF. CDR3 nucleotide sequence: TGTGCCAGCAGTTTTATGAACACCGGGGAGCTGTTTTTT.

This clone turned up a few times. The rearrangement links TRBV4-2 to TRBJ2-7; the D gene is possibly TRBD1 (6 bases). Germline CDR1 LGHNA, CDR2 YNFKEQ. The germline V and J ends were trimmed by 3 bases and 0 bases, with 12 bases remaining between them. The CDR3 totals 15 residues. The chain's CDR3 is CASSHRQESSYEQYF. The CDR3 DNA reads as TGTGCCAGCAGCCATCGACAGGAGTCCTCCTACGAGCAGTACTTC.

The rearrangement uses TRBV29-1 and TRBJ2-1; a weak D match, TRBD1 (6 bases). The CDR3 extends over 12 amino acids. The germline V gene encodes CDR1 SQVTM and CDR2 ANQGSEA. V shed 4 bases and J shed 6 bases, with 10 bases lying between them. Written as DNA, the CDR3 is TGCAGCGTTGCATTAGGGGGCAATGAGCAGTTCTTC. Protein product: CSVALGGNEQFF.

Only a few counts were recorded for this clone. The CDR3 DNA sequence: TGTGCCAGCAGCTTAGGCGGGAGCTTCCGGAATGAGCAGTTCTTC. Translation gives CASSLGGSFRNEQFF. The chain carries TRBV7-2 and TRBJ2-1, with TRBD2 identical over 7 bases. This CDR3 region has 15 residues. CDR1 and CDR2 from the germline V gene are SGHTA and FQGNSA. V dropped 1 base and J dropped 7; count of bases not matched to a gene: 7.

The chain couples TRBV27 to TRBJ2-3; D not certain. The germline V and J ends were trimmed by 2 bases and 1 base, with 4 bases remaining between them. CDR1 is MNHEY and CDR2 is SMNVEV in the germline V gene (reference sequence). CDR3 length equals 13 residues. In DNA form, the CDR3 reads TGTGCCAGCAGTTTACAGCGCACAGATACGCAGTATTTT. It specifies CASSLQRTDTQYF.

Notes on this clone: Additional DNA sequences in this sample encode the identical CDR3. The chain links TRBV10-3 to TRBJ2-5, with D uncertain. The V end lost 6 bases, the J end lost 2 bases, and 4 bases lay between the germline ends. Germline V CDR1 and CDR2: ENHRY, SYGVKD. The CDR3 is 11 amino acids. CDR3: CAIRKQETQYF. CDR3 bases: TGTGCCATCAGGAAGCAAGAGACCCAGTACTTC.

This clone was seen only a few times. The chain couples TRBV7-9 to TRBJ2-3, with 9 bases matching TRBD2. The ends lost 3 bases at V and 6 bases at J; junction bases unmatched: 1. The CDR3 extends over 13 amino acids. Germline CDR1 reads SEHNR; CDR2 reads FQNEAQ (reference sequence). CDR3 sequence reads: CASSFTSGDTQYF. CDR3 in DNA: TGTGCCAGCAGCTTCACTAGCGGGGATACGCAGTATTTT.

V and J are TRBV28 and TRBJ1-2; 7 positions agree with TRBD1. CDR3 size: 15 residues. J was trimmed by 5 bases and V by 2 bases; bases with no gene match: 8. Germline V gives CDR1 MDHEN, CDR2 SYDVKM. The DNA for the CDR3 is TGTGCCAGCAGTTTACTGCGGGACAGAGTTTATGGCTACACCTTC. Translated, it gives CASSLLRDRVYGYTF.

This chain uses TRBV18 with TRBJ2-3; unclear D gene. Trimming removed 1 base at V and 1 base at J, with 9 bases between. The CDR3 consists of 15 residues. CDR1 is KGHSH, CDR2 LQKENI, per germline. CDR3 protein: CASSPREFGTDTQYF. CDR3 DNA sequence: TGTGCCAGCTCACCACGGGAATTCGGCACAGATACGCAGTATTTT.

V usage is TRBV9 and J usage is TRBJ2-1, with 12 bases matching TRBD2. The germline V gene has CDR1 SGDLS and CDR2 YYNGEE. The CDR3 is 19 residues long. V shed 0 bases, J shed 2 bases, and the junction held 9 bases outside the gene matches. The CDR3 sequence: CASSVDPSSGRGTYNEQFF. The CDR3 DNA is TGTGCCAGCAGCGTAGACCCATCTAGCGGGAGGGGTACCTACAATGAGCAGTTCTTC.

This clone came up a few times. The chain has TRBV30 and TRBJ1-1; weak D call: TRBD1 (5 bases). This CDR3 has 14 residues. Trimming took 0 bases from V and 3 from J, leaving 11 bases between them. Germline loops: CDR1 GTSNPN, CDR2 SVGIG (reference sequence). The CDR3 spells CAWSVSGADTEAFF. The CDR3 DNA reads TGTGCCTGGAGTGTATCCGGGGCGGACACTGAAGCTTTCTTT.

There are a few counts of this clone. This chain links TRBV25-1 with TRBJ2-7, with D possibly TRBD1 on 6 matching bases. Germline V gene sequence: CDR1 MGHDK, CDR2 SYGVNS. CDR3 length equals 13 residues. Trimming removed 4 bases at V and 9 bases at J, with 16 bases between. This chain's CDR3 is CASSGQVLRGQYF. DNA of the CDR3: TGTGCCAGCAGTGGACAGGTTCTACGAGGGCAGTACTTC.

This clone has only a few counts. This rearrangement joins TRBV6-6 to TRBJ2-1, with a possible D match to TRBD2 (6 bases). Germline CDR1 MNHNY, CDR2 SVGAGI (reference sequence). The CDR3 sequence is 16 residues long. The V gene lost 6 bases and the J gene lost 4 bases, with 19 bases spanning the gap. CDR3 residues: CASSPAGTLNYNEQFF. CDR3 coding DNA: TGTGCCAGCAGCCCTGCCGGGACTCTGAATTACAATGAGCAGTTCTTC.

The chain carries TRBV20-1 and TRBJ2-5; D remains unclear. The J call is in doubt because the DNA end fits TRBJ2-7 better. This CDR3 is 10 amino acids long. The germline V gene has CDR1 DFQATT and CDR2 SNEGSKA (reference sequence). The CDR3, as DNA: TGCAGTGCTCTAGGGAACGAGCAGTACTTC. It codes for CSALGNEQYF.

V gene TRBV25-1 combines with J gene TRBJ2-3; D gene ambiguous. CDR1 is MGHDK, CDR2 SYGVNS, per germline. The CDR3 runs 16 residues. V lost 1 base to trimming and J lost 5 bases, with 16 bases between them. CDR3 coding DNA: TGTGCCAGCAGTGAATCCCTGGGCATTGCCGGAGATACGCAGTATTTT. Its translation: CASSESLGIAGDTQYF.

This chain links TRBV15 with TRBJ1-5; D gene uncertain. CDR3 size: 13 residues. V was shortened by 6 bases and J by 5 bases, with 11 bases between the two germline ends. Per germline, CDR1 LNHNV and CDR2 YYDKDF (reference sequence). The CDR3 DNA follows: TGTGCCACCAGTATTAACAGAGATCAGCCCCAGCATTTT. Translating gives CATSINRDQPQHF.

This clone was seen a handful of times. V is TRBV5-4 and J is TRBJ1-2; D not resolved. Trimming left V 0 bases short and J 5 bases short, with 8 bases between. CDR1 is SGHNT and CDR2 is YYREEE in the germline V gene (reference sequence). The length of the CDR3 is 13 residues. CDR3 in DNA: TGTGCCAGCAGCTTGGAAAGGACTTATGGCTACACCTTC. Translated, it gives CASSLERTYGYTF. Full variable domain (outside the CDR3, taken from reference TRBV5-4 and TRBJ1-2): ETGVTQSPTHLIKTRGQQVTLRCSSQSGHNTVSWYQQALGQGPQFIFQYYREEENGRGNFPPRFSGLQFPNYSSELNVNALELDDSALYLCASSLERTYGYTFGSGTRLTVV.

This chain connects TRBV29-1 to TRBJ1-1, with unresolved D. V was pared by 4 bases and J by 0 bases, with 9 bases between. Germline V gene data show CDR1 as SQVTM and CDR2 as ANQGSEA. This CDR3 has 13 amino acids. DNA of the CDR3: TGCAGCGTTGTCCCCTGGTTGAACACTGAAGCTTTCTTT. This encodes CSVVPWLNTEAFF.

The chain is built from TRBV13 and TRBJ2-7; 9 nucleotides agree with TRBD1. CDR1 is PRHDT and CDR2 is FYEKMQ in the germline V gene (reference sequence). The CDR3 contains 14 residues. The V gene end was trimmed by 4 bases and the J gene end by 6 bases; junction bases not matched to a gene: 7. The chain's CDR3 is CASSYRTGDGEQYF. The CDR3 nucleotides read TGTGCCAGCAGCTACCGGACAGGGGATGGCGAGCAGTACTTC.

This clone came up a few times. The junction departs from the called germline gene at one end, perhaps through a read error. The gene calls are TRBV7-2 and TRBJ2-5, with 11 bases identical to TRBD2. Germline V lookup: CDR1 SGHTA, CDR2 FQGNSA. The CDR3 loop spans 14 amino acids. The CDR3 region is CASSPLGTSGEIHF. CDR3 nucleotide sequence: TGTGCCAGCAGCCCACTTGGGACTAGCGGCGAAATCCACTTC.

In its sample, this clone was seen a few times. The rearrangement uses TRBV7-2 and TRBJ2-3; D remains unclear. Germline V gives CDR1 SGHTA, CDR2 FQGNSA. The CDR3 covers 17 residues. V was pared by 5 bases and J by 0 bases, with 18 bases between. For the CDR3, the DNA is TGTGCCAGCAGCATTAATCCTAGGAGAACCAGCACAGATACGCAGTATTTT. This translates into CASSINPRRTSTDTQYF. Drawing the rest from reference TRBV7-2 and TRBJ2-3, the complete variable domain is GAGVSQSPSNKVTEKGKDVELRCDPISGHTALYWYRQSLGQGLEFLIYFQGNSAPDKSGLPSDRFSAERTGGSVSTLTIQRTQQEDSAVYLCASSINPRRTSTDTQYFGPGTRLTVL.

J is TRBJ2-1 and V is TRBV28; 13 bases are shared with TRBD2. CDR1 is MDHEN and CDR2 is SYDVKM in the germline V gene. The CDR3 runs to 15 residues. After removal of 8 bases from V and 5 bases from J, the junction contained 6 bases not matched to a gene. The CDR3 is CASYTSGRAHNEQFF. CDR3 in DNA: TGTGCCAGCTATACTAGCGGGAGGGCCCACAATGAGCAGTTCTTC.

In its sample, this clone was seen a few times. The V gene is TRBV30, the J gene TRBJ2-1, with D maybe TRBD1 (5 bases). Trimming took 0 bases from V and 4 from J, leaving 7 bases between them. The germline V gene encodes CDR1 GTSNPN and CDR2 SVGIG (reference sequence). There are 13 residues in the CDR3. CDR3 nucleotides: TGTGCCTGGAGTGTGGGGCCGTACAATGAGCAGTTCTTC. Amino acids: CAWSVGPYNEQFF.

Only a few counts were recorded for this clone. This chain connects TRBV14 to TRBJ2-7; 7 bases agree with TRBD1. There are 14 residues in the CDR3. The germline V gene encodes CDR1 SGHDN and CDR2 FVKESK. V was clipped by 4 bases and J by 4 bases; unmatched bases: 7. The CDR3 reads CASSLYRGRYEQYF. DNA of the CDR3: TGTGCCAGCAGCCTGTACAGGGGTCGGTACGAGCAGTACTTC.

The table lists this clone with a count of one. The sample holds other DNA sequences that translate to the same CDR3. The rearrangement links TRBV15 to TRBJ2-3; D gene unclear. CDR3 length: 12 residues. Germline-derived CDR1 and CDR2 are LNHNV and YYDKDF (reference sequence). V gave up 0 bases and J gave up 5 bases, with 3 bases separating them. DNA of the CDR3: TGTGCCACCAGCAGAGATCGAGATACGCAGTATTTT. Its translation: CATSRDRDTQYF.

This clone occurred a few times. The rearrangement joins TRBV29-1 to TRBJ2-1, with D possibly matching TRBD2 (5 bases). V lost 2 bases and J lost 13, with 9 bases in between. The germline V gene has CDR1 SQVTM and CDR2 ANQGSEA. The CDR3 covers 10 residues. The CDR3 is CSVESTNQFF. CDR3 nucleotides: TGCAGCGTTGAATCGACTAACCAGTTCTTC.

The chain recombines TRBV29-1 with TRBJ2-1; possible D gene TRBD2, 6 bases. Germline loops: CDR1 SQVTM, CDR2 ANQGSEA. Trimming removed 4 bases from V and 5 bases from J, with 18 bases in between. This CDR3 comprises 15 residues. The CDR3 nucleotides read TGCAGCGTTGCGGAGGGTGGATTCGGGAACAATGAGCAGTTCTTC. Translating gives CSVAEGGFGNNEQFF.